Below, 17 T cell receptor beta chains from the same sample are listed, as sequenced in a study of cytomegalovirus exposure and HLA in healthy donors (dated by TCRdb to 2017 to 2019). The library was made by the immunoSEQ multiplex PCR assay. As stored in TCRdb, this immuneACCESS dataset retains in-frame rearrangements with V and J assigned. A fraction of the clones does not appear; measured against another copy, unresolved V genes explain less than half of the discrepancy, and the remainder lacks a known reason. Across this sample there are 200,000 or so clones, with more than 80% seen only once. The ten most abundant clones make up more than 6.5% of the sample. The sequencing sample was made of PBMCs. The source is a man in his late teens or twenties in good health and CMV-seropositive.

This clone has a single count. V gene TRBV27 combines with J gene TRBJ2-7; maybe TRBD1 (5 bases). Per the germline V gene, CDR1 is MNHEY and CDR2 is SMNVEV (reference sequence). The V gene lost 4 bases and the J gene lost 0 bases, with 22 bases spanning the gap. The CDR3 length is 18 residues. Here the CDR3 reads CASSSFPQPTVSSYEQYF. The CDR3 DNA is TGTGCCAGCAGTTCCTTCCCCCAACCGACAGTTTCCTCCTACGAGCAGTACTTC.

The chain is built from TRBV28 and TRBJ1-2; D perhaps matches TRBD1 (6 bases). Germline CDR1 is MDHEN and CDR2 is SYDVKM. Trimming stripped 4 bases from V and 12 bases from J, with 15 bases between. This CDR3 is built from 12 residues. CDR3 sequence (DNA): TGTGCCAGCAGTTCTGGACAGCCTGCCCACACCTTC. It is translated as CASSSGQPAHTF.

This chain uses TRBV19 with TRBJ1-2, with 7 bases matching TRBD1. This CDR3 has 12 amino acids. From germline, CDR1 is LNHDA and CDR2 SQIVND (reference sequence). V lost 6 bases to trimming and J lost 8 bases; unmatched junction nucleotides: 6. CDR3 sequence: CASSPTGVGYTF. CDR3 nucleotide sequence: TGTGCCAGTAGCCCTACAGGGGTAGGCTACACCTTC.

The V gene is TRBV30, the J gene TRBJ1-1, with a possible D match to TRBD1 (6 bases). The CDR3 totals 13 residues. Between the trimmed V and J ends, which lost 0 bases and 11 bases, there was a span of 16 bases. CDR1 and CDR2 (germline): GTSNPN, SVGIG (reference sequence). CDR3 amino acids: CAWSVPTGPRAFF. The CDR3 DNA sequence: TGTGCCTGGAGTGTCCCGACAGGACCAAGGGCTTTCTTT.

The chain has TRBV7-2 and TRBJ2-2, with TRBD1 matching 12 bases. Looked up from germline, CDR1 is SGHTA and CDR2 is FQGNSA. This CDR3 has 17 amino acids. The V and J ends lost 3 bases and 2 bases, in that order; junction bases with no gene match: 4. The chain's CDR3 is CASSLWGTGGNTGELFF. In nucleotides, the CDR3 is TGTGCCAGCAGCTTGTGGGGGACAGGGGGCAACACCGGGGAGCTGTTTTTT.

This clone was found once. The CDR3 DNA follows: TGTGCCAGCAGCTCGTTAGCGGTGGATACGCAGTATTTT. This codes for CASSSLAVDTQYF. This chain links TRBV5-6 with TRBJ2-3; D is possibly TRBD2 (6 bases). With 3 bases removed from V and 6 bases from J, the gap between germline ends came to 11 bases. CDR3 size: 13 residues. In germline, CDR1 is SGHDT, CDR2 YYEEEE.

This rearrangement joins TRBV4-3 to TRBJ1-1, with D perhaps matching TRBD1 (6 bases). Per the germline V gene, CDR1 is LGHNA and CDR2 is YSLEER. Trimming took off 5 bases at V and 4 bases at J, with 14 bases between the two ends. This CDR3 spans 14 amino acids. The DNA of the CDR3 is TGCGCCAGCAGCGGGGGCCCTCGGAGCACTGAAGCTTTCTTT. Residues: CASSGGPRSTEAFF.

The J gene is TRBJ1-2, the V gene TRBV4-3; TRBD1 aligns across 7 bases. Per the germline V gene, CDR1 is LGHNA and CDR2 is YSLEER. This CDR3 region has 14 residues. Losses at the gene ends were 4 bases for V and 0 bases for J; bases not matched to a gene: 2. CDR3 in amino acids: CASSPGGSNYGYTF. CDR3 sequence (DNA): TGCGCCAGCAGCCCAGGGGGTTCTAACTATGGCTACACCTTC.

The rearrangement uses TRBV27 and TRBJ1-1; TRBD1 is a possible D gene (5 bases). Germline assignment: CDR1 MNHEY and CDR2 SMNVEV (reference sequence). The V end lost 5 bases, the J end lost 0 bases, and 13 bases lay between the germline ends. The CDR3 runs 15 residues. The CDR3 DNA is TGTGCCAGCAGTCCCAGACAGATAATGAACACTGAAGCTTTCTTT. The encoded protein is CASSPRQIMNTEAFF.

This chain uses TRBV10-2 with TRBJ2-7; the match to TRBD2 covers 12 bases. Germline V gene sequence: CDR1 WSHSY, CDR2 SAAADI. Unmatched junction bases numbered 6, after V lost 4 bases and J lost 5 bases. This CDR3 spans 15 amino acids. CDR3 protein: CASSGGLAGIDEQYF. The CDR3 bases are TGCGCCAGCAGTGGTGGACTAGCGGGAATCGACGAGCAGTACTTC.

The chain combines TRBV27 with TRBJ2-1, with TRBD2 matching 10 bases. Germline-derived CDR1 and CDR2 are MNHEY and SMNVEV (reference sequence). The CDR3 has 15 residues. The V segment lost 3 bases and the J segment 6 bases; nucleotides outside the gene matches: 5. As DNA, the CDR3 is TGTGCCAGCAGTTTGCCGGGACTAGCGACCAATGAGCAGTTCTTC. Protein product: CASSLPGLATNEQFF.

The V gene is TRBV2, the J gene TRBJ1-1, with 7 bases aligning to TRBD1. This CDR3 has 15 amino acids. CDR1 is SNHLY and CDR2 is FYNNEI in the germline V gene. The V gene end was trimmed by 6 bases and the J gene end by 1 base; junction bases not matched to a gene: 8. In nucleotides, the CDR3 is TGTGCCAGCAGACTTTCCGGGACAGCGAACACTGAAGCTTTCTTT. This sequence encodes CASRLSGTANTEAFF.

The CDR3 DNA sequence: TGTGCCAGCAGTCCGACAGGGTACTATGGCTACACCTTC. Protein product: CASSPTGYYGYTF. The chain couples TRBV27 to TRBJ1-2; 7 nucleotides agree with TRBD1. The CDR3 has 13 amino acids. From germline, CDR1 is MNHEY and CDR2 SMNVEV (reference sequence). The J segment lost 3 bases and the V segment lost 5 bases, leaving 3 bases of the junction unmatched.

The rearrangement uses TRBV7-3 and TRBJ2-3; a possible D gene is TRBD1 (6 bases). V was cut by 5 bases and J by 6 bases, with 27 bases left in between. Germline loops: CDR1 SGHTA, CDR2 FQGTGA. The CDR3 extends over 18 amino acids. The CDR3 DNA sequence: TGTGCCAGCAGCCCCACGACAGGACCCATCGGCCAGGGGGATACGCAGTATTTT. It translates to CASSPTTGPIGQGDTQYF. Drawing the rest from reference TRBV7-3 and TRBJ2-3, the complete variable domain is GAGVSQTPSNKVTEKGKYVELRCDPISGHTALYWYRQSLGQGPEFLIYFQGTGAADDSGLPNDRFFAVRPEGSVSTLKIQRTERGDSAVYLCASSPTTGPIGQGDTQYFGPGTRLTVL.

The chain couples TRBV19 to TRBJ2-1; 11 positions agree with TRBD2. CDR1 and CDR2 (germline): LNHDA, SQIVND (reference sequence). V shed 8 bases and J 0 bases; nucleotides not matched to a gene: 24. This CDR3 is built from 22 residues. As DNA, the CDR3 is TGTGCCAGTTCCCCCCGGGCAGCAAAGTACCCTACTAGCGGGAGCTCCTACAATGAGCAGTTCTTC. It encodes CASSPRAAKYPTSGSSYNEQFF.

J is TRBJ1-5 and V is TRBV5-1; 8 positions match TRBD1. J was trimmed by 0 bases and V by 0 bases; bases with no gene match: 5. Germline V lookup: CDR1 SGHRS, CDR2 YFSETQ. The CDR3 is 17 residues long. For the CDR3, the DNA is TGCGCCAGCAGCTTGGGGACAGGGACTGATAGCAATCAGCCCCAGCATTTT. Protein: CASSLGTGTDSNQPQHF.

This chain links TRBV7-2 with TRBJ2-4; 12 nucleotides agree with TRBD2. This CDR3 spans 17 amino acids. After removal of 1 base from V and 10 bases from J, the junction contained 11 bases not matched to a gene. Germline V gene data show CDR1 as SGHTA and CDR2 as FQGNSA. Here the CDR3 reads CASSLGAQLAGGGIQYF. CDR3 DNA sequence: TGTGCCAGCAGCTTAGGGGCCCAACTAGCGGGAGGTGGTATTCAGTACTTC. Together with reference TRBV7-2 and TRBJ2-4, the CDR3 gives the full variable domain: GAGVSQSPSNKVTEKGKDVELRCDPISGHTALYWYRQSLGQGLEFLIYFQGNSAPDKSGLPSDRFSAERTGGSVSTLTIQRTQQEDSAVYLCASSLGAQLAGGGIQYFGAGTRLSVL.